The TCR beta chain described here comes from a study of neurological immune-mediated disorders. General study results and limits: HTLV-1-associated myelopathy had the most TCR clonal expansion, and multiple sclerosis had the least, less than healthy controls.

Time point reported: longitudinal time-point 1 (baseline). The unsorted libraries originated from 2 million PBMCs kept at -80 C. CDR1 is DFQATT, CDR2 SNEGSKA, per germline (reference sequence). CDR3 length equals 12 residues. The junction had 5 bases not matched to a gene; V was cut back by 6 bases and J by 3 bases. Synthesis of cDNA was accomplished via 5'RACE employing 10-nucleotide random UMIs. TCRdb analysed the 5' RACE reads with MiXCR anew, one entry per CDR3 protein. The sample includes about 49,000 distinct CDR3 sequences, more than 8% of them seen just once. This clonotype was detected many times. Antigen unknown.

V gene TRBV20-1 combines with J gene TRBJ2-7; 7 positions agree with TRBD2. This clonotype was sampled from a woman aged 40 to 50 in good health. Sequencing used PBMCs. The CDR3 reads CSATGGYYEQYF. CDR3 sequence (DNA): TGCAGTGCAACGGGGGGTTACTACGAGCAGTACTTC.